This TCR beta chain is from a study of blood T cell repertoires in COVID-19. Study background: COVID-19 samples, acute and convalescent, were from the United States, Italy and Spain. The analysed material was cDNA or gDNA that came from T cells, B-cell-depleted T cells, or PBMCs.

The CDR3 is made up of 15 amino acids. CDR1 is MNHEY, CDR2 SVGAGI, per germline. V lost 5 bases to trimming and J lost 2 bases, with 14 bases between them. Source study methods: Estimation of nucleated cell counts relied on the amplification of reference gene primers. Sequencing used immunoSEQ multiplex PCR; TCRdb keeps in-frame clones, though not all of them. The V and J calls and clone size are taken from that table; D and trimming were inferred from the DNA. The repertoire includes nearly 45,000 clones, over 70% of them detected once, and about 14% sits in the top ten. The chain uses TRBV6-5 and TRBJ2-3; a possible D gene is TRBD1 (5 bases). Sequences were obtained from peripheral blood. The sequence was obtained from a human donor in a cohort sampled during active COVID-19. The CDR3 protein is CASSPRWGITDTQYF. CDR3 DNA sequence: TGTGCCAGCAGTCCCCGATGGGGCATCACAGATACGCAGTATTTT.